The 9 T cell receptor beta chains given below trace back to one sample, sequenced in a study of shared clonotypes between healthy human individuals. CD8 cells classed as naive were CD45RO-negative and positively selected for CCR7, excluding terminally differentiated effector memory CD45RA+ cells. Sequencing used immunoSEQ multiplex PCR; TCRdb keeps in-frame clones, though not all of them. The top ten hold roughly 0.29% of the sample, which has about 580,000 clones, 95% to 98% seen once. Specimen: naive CD8+ T cells sorted from blood. The receptors here all came from a man aged 30 to 39 in good health.

The chain combines TRBV10-3 with TRBJ2-7, with D maybe TRBD1 (5 bases). The V gene's germline CDR1 is ENHRY and CDR2 SYGVKD. The CDR3 has 16 residues. Trimming shortened V by 11 bases and J by 2 bases, and 25 bases separated the two germline ends. CDR3 residues: CASSGNPGSSTYEQYF. The CDR3 DNA reads as TGTGCCTCATCAGGGAATCCGGGTTCTTCCACCTACGAGCAGTACTTC.

The chain has TRBV5-4 and TRBJ2-2; 7 bases line up with TRBD2. The CDR3 covers 15 residues. V lost 4 bases and J lost 0; bases outside the gene matches: 3. The germline V gene encodes CDR1 SGHNT and CDR2 YYREEE (reference sequence). For the CDR3, the DNA is TGTGCCAGCAGCGGTAGCGGGTCGAACACCGGGGAGCTGTTTTTT. Amino acid sequence: CASSGSGSNTGELFF.

This chain links TRBV4-1 with TRBJ2-2; TRBD1 matches at 9 bases. CDR1 is MGHRA and CDR2 is YSYEKL in the germline V gene. Unmatched junction bases numbered 9, after V lost 4 bases and J lost 3 bases. The CDR3 consists of 17 residues. CDR3 DNA sequence: TGCGCCAGCAGCCCTCATCCGGGACAGGGACACACCGGGGAGCTGTTTTTT. Translating gives CASSPHPGQGHTGELFF.

J is TRBJ2-5 and V is TRBV5-5, with D possibly matching TRBD1 (6 bases). The germline V gene encodes CDR1 SGHKS and CDR2 YYEKEE (reference sequence). V was cut by 7 bases and J by 0 bases, with 13 bases left in between. This CDR3 is 14 amino acids long. CDR3 DNA sequence: TGTGCCAGCTACTCAGGGGAGTACCAAGAGACCCAGTACTTC. Translating it yields CASYSGEYQETQYF.

As concerns this clone: This specimen includes other DNA sequences encoding the same CDR3. The chain joins TRBV9 to TRBJ2-1; unclear D gene. CDR3 size: 13 residues. V lost 0 bases to trimming and J lost 4 bases, with 5 bases between them. The germline V gene encodes CDR1 SGDLS and CDR2 YYNGEE. The CDR3 DNA follows: TGTGCCAGCAGCGTAGAGTCGTACAATGAGCAGTTCTTC. Amino acids: CASSVESYNEQFF.

The J gene is TRBJ2-7, the V gene TRBV7-9; D gene ambiguous. Trimming removed 4 bases at V and 1 base at J, with 8 bases between. The CDR3 is 13 residues long. Per the germline V gene, CDR1 is SEHNR and CDR2 is FQNEAQ (reference sequence). The CDR3 bases are TGTGCCAGCAGCTCGTCAGAGTCCTACGAGCAGTACTTC. Its translation is CASSSSESYEQYF.

This chain connects TRBV7-9 to TRBJ2-1, with 10 bases identical to TRBD2. The CDR3 is 15 residues long. After removal of 1 base from V and 8 bases from J, the junction contained 5 bases not matched to a gene. The germline V gene has CDR1 SEHNR and CDR2 FQNEAQ (reference sequence). Written as DNA, the CDR3 is TGTGCCAGCAGCTTAGGGAGCGGGAGGGCCGATGAGCAGTTCTTC. This codes for CASSLGSGRADEQFF.

The rearrangement joins TRBV15 to TRBJ2-7; D unresolved. Trimming stripped 1 base from V and 0 bases from J, with 7 bases between. CDR1 is LNHNV and CDR2 is YYDKDF in the germline V gene (reference sequence). The CDR3 loop spans 14 amino acids. CDR3 sequence: CATSRVQNSYEQYF. DNA for the CDR3: TGTGCCACCAGCAGAGTACAGAACTCCTACGAGCAGTACTTC.

The V gene is TRBV9, the J gene TRBJ1-2; D not resolved. Germline V gene data show CDR1 as SGDLS and CDR2 as YYNGEE. The CDR3 is 15 residues long. Trimming cost V 3 bases and J 4 bases, with 16 bases left between them. The CDR3 sequence is CASSASDGGGYGYTF. The DNA of the CDR3 is TGTGCCAGCAGCGCCTCTGATGGCGGAGGCTATGGCTACACCTTC.